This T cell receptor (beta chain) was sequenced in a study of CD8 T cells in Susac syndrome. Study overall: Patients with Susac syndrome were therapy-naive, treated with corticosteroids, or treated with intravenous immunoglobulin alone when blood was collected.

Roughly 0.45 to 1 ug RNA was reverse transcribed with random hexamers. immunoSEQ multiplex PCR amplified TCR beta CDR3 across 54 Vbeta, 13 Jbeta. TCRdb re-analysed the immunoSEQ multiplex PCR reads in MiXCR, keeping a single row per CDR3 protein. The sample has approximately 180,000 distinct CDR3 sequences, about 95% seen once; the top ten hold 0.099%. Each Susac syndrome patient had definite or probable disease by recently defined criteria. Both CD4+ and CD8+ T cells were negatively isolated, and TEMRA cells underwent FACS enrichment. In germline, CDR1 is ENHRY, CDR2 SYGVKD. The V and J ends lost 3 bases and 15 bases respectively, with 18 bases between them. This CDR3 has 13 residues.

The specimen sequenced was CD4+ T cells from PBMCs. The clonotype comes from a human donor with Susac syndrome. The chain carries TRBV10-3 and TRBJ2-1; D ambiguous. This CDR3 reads CAISDRAQDHRFF. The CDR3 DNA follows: TGTGCCATCAGTGATAGGGCCCAGGATCATCGGTTCTTC.